Below are 18 T cell receptor beta chains sequenced from a single sample in a study of cytomegalovirus exposure and HLA in healthy donors. Primers: 60 Vbeta forward and 13 Jbeta reverse. TCRdb's table, derived via immunoSEQ multiplex PCR, lists solely in-frame clones and lacks some. This table has approximately 180,000 clones, roughly 73% appearing once. What was sequenced was PBMCs. Source of these receptors: a woman under 40 in good health and CMV-seronegative.

Here the CDR3 reads CASSLLPVFTEAFF. CDR3 bases: TGTGCCAGCAGCTTGCTCCCCGTATTTACTGAAGCTTTCTTT. The genes are TRBV5-8 and TRBJ1-1; D is unresolved. V lost 1 base, J lost 5 bases, and 12 bases lay in between. CDR1 and CDR2 (germline): SGHTS, YDEGEE. This CDR3 is 14 amino acids long.

The rearrangement uses TRBV13 and TRBJ2-3, with 9 bases aligning to TRBD2. V lost 6 bases, J lost 8 bases, and 12 bases stayed unmatched. The CDR3 loop spans 15 amino acids. The V gene's germline CDR1 is PRHDT and CDR2 FYEKMQ (reference sequence). For the CDR3, the DNA is TGTGCCAGCAGTAAATGGGGTAGCGGGAGAGGTACGCAGTATTTT. Translated: CASSKWGSGRGTQYF.

This clone was observed a single time. The V and J genes are TRBV4-3 and TRBJ2-3; the D gene is possibly TRBD1 (6 bases). This CDR3 has 16 residues. V dropped 2 bases and J dropped 2 bases, with 14 bases sitting between them. The V gene's germline CDR1 is LGHNA and CDR2 YSLEER. This CDR3 reads CASSQYRDKNTDTQYF. The CDR3 nucleotides read TGCGCCAGCAGCCAATACCGGGACAAAAACACAGATACGCAGTATTTT.

There are a few counts of this clone. This chain uses TRBV25-1 with TRBJ1-4; 7 bases fit TRBD1. CDR1 MGHDK and CDR2 SYGVNS come from the germline V gene. V lost 2 bases to trimming and J lost 6 bases; unmatched junction nucleotides: 12. The CDR3 loop spans 17 amino acids. The CDR3 protein is CASSERYEGQPYEKLFF. CDR3 bases: TGTGCCAGCAGTGAACGGTACGAGGGACAGCCATATGAAAAACTGTTTTTT.

The genes are TRBV14 and TRBJ2-7; 7 nucleotides match TRBD2. V was clipped by 5 bases and J by 0 bases; unmatched bases: 13. This CDR3 is built from 17 residues. Germline V CDR1 and CDR2: SGHDN, FVKESK. The CDR3 spells CASSYLLSGYASYEQYF. The CDR3 DNA reads as TGTGCCAGCAGCTATCTTCTTAGCGGGTATGCCTCCTACGAGCAGTACTTC.

The chain carries TRBV28 and TRBJ2-3, with 7 bases fitting TRBD2. V dropped 8 bases and J dropped 1; count of bases not matched to a gene: 12. Germline V CDR1 and CDR2: MDHEN, SYDVKM. CDR3 size: 16 residues. CDR3 amino acids: CASRLGGGRGTDTQYF. CDR3 bases: TGTGCCAGCCGTCTGGGGGGGGGACGGGGCACAGATACGCAGTATTTT.

The V gene is TRBV5-4, the J gene TRBJ1-1; 9 bases match TRBD1. Germline V CDR1 and CDR2: SGHNT, YYREEE (reference sequence). The CDR3 extends over 15 amino acids. Trimming at V came to 4 bases and at J to 1 base, leaving 5 bases not matched to a gene. This CDR3 reads CASSLGTGRNTEAFF. The CDR3 DNA is TGTGCCAGCAGCCTTGGGACAGGGAGGAACACTGAAGCTTTCTTT.

The chain joins TRBV7-6 to TRBJ1-2; 9 nucleotides line up with TRBD1. V was clipped by 2 bases and J by 6 bases; unmatched bases: 7. Germline values: CDR1 SGHVS, CDR2 FNYEAQ. This CDR3 has 15 residues. This CDR3 reads CASSLFGTGIDGYTF. CDR3 DNA: TGTGCCAGCAGCTTATTCGGGACAGGGATCGATGGCTACACCTTC.

This sequence joins TRBV4-1 and TRBJ2-5, with 9 nucleotides matching TRBD1. Germline V gene lookup returns CDR1 MGHRA and CDR2 YSYEKL. The CDR3 consists of 15 residues. V dropped 3 bases and J dropped 5; count of bases not matched to a gene: 7. The CDR3 loop is CASSQYGTGLETQYF. In DNA form, the CDR3 reads TGCGCCAGCAGCCAGTACGGGACAGGGTTGGAGACCCAGTACTTC.

This chain uses TRBV6-5 with TRBJ2-1; D uncertain. V was trimmed by 2 bases and J by 7 bases, leaving 9 bases between them. Germline loops: CDR1 MNHEY, CDR2 SVGAGI. CDR3 length: 13 residues. The DNA for the CDR3 is TGTGCCAGCAGTTACCGACTGACGAATGAGCAGTTCTTC. Translation: CASSYRLTNEQFF.

This clone was seen just once. The chain has TRBV6-1 and TRBJ1-2; no clear D. Germline loops: CDR1 MNHNS, CDR2 SASEGT. The CDR3 sequence is 15 residues long. V dropped 3 bases and J dropped 3 bases, with 14 bases sitting between them. Here the CDR3 DNA reads TGTGCCAGCAGTGAGTCGGGGAGGGTGGACTATGGCTACACCTTC. Its translation: CASSESGRVDYGYTF.

There are a few counts of this clone. This chain uses TRBV7-3 with TRBJ2-5; no firm D call. The CDR3 loop spans 13 amino acids. Germline CDR1 SGHTA, CDR2 FQGTGA. V gave up 5 bases and J gave up 1 base, with 8 bases separating them. CDR3 protein: CASSLSPQETQYF. The CDR3 coding sequence is TGTGCCAGCAGCCTCAGTCCCCAAGAGACCCAGTACTTC.

Regarding this clone: Compared with germline, one end of the junction differs, possibly owing to a read error. Additional DNA sequences in this sample encode the identical CDR3. The chain is built from TRBV28 and TRBJ2-7, with TRBD1 identical over 12 bases. CDR3 size: 15 residues. CDR1 and CDR2 from the germline V gene are MDHEN and SYDVKM. CDR3 protein: CASSTTGTGGDEQYF. The CDR3 DNA is TGCGCCAGCAGTACAACCGGGACAGGGGGCGACGAGCAGTACTTC. Full variable domain (outside the CDR3, taken from reference TRBV28 and TRBJ2-7): DVKVTQSSRYLVKRTGEKVFLECVQDMDHENMFWYRQDPGLGLRLIYFSYDVKMKEKGDIPEGYSVSREKKERFSLILESASTNQTSMYLCASSTTGTGGDEQYFGPGTRLTVT.

The chain uses TRBV5-1 and TRBJ1-2, with D possibly matching TRBD1 (6 bases). Trimming shortened V by 3 bases and J by 3 bases, and 15 bases separated the two germline ends. CDR1 is SGHRS, CDR2 YFSETQ, per germline. There are 15 residues in the CDR3. The CDR3 DNA reads TGCGCCAGCAGCTCAAATCAGGGGTTCGACTATGGCTACACCTTC. Its protein product is CASSSNQGFDYGYTF. The entire variable domain, with the rest obtained from reference TRBV5-1 and TRBJ1-2, is as follows: KAGVTQTPRYLIKTRGQQVTLSCSPISGHRSVSWYQQTPGQGLQFLFEYFSETQRNKGNFPGRFSGRQFSNSRSEMNVSTLELGDSALYLCASSSNQGFDYGYTFGSGTRLTVV.

This clone has just one count. The chain is built from TRBV7-6 and TRBJ1-1, with D possibly matching TRBD1 (5 bases). V was shortened by 4 bases and J by 3 bases, with 18 bases between the two germline ends. Germline V lookup: CDR1 SGHVS, CDR2 FNYEAQ. The length of the CDR3 is 16 residues. Here the CDR3 reads CASSYSKVRGDTEAFF. As DNA, the CDR3 is TGTGCCAGCAGCTATTCGAAAGTACGGGGGGACACTGAAGCTTTCTTT.

The chain recombines TRBV4-2 with TRBJ2-7; 8 bases fit TRBD1. Germline CDR1 and CDR2: LGHNA and YNFKEQ. This CDR3 comprises 15 residues. V lost 3 bases and J lost 0; bases outside the gene matches: 4. DNA of the CDR3: TGTGCCAGCAGCCACACAGGGGGTGGCTCCTACGAGCAGTACTTC. Translated, it gives CASSHTGGGSYEQYF.

This chain joins TRBV6-1 and TRBJ1-3, with a weak D call TRBD1 (5 bases). CDR3 length: 16 amino acids. Per germline, CDR1 MNHNS and CDR2 SASEGT. V lost 3 bases and J lost 4, with 16 bases in between. CDR3 nucleotides: TGTGCCAGCAGTGAGATAGGGGCTTTAGGGGGAAACACCATATATTTT. This codes for CASSEIGALGGNTIYF.

The V call is TRBV5-6, the J call TRBJ1-2; perhaps TRBD1 as D (6 bases). This CDR3 has 16 amino acids. Per germline, CDR1 SGHDT and CDR2 YYEEEE. V was pared by 2 bases and J by 6 bases, with 20 bases between. CDR3 residues: CASSLPQGRRNNGYTF. The DNA of the CDR3 is TGTGCCAGCAGCTTACCACAGGGAAGGAGGAACAATGGCTACACCTTC.